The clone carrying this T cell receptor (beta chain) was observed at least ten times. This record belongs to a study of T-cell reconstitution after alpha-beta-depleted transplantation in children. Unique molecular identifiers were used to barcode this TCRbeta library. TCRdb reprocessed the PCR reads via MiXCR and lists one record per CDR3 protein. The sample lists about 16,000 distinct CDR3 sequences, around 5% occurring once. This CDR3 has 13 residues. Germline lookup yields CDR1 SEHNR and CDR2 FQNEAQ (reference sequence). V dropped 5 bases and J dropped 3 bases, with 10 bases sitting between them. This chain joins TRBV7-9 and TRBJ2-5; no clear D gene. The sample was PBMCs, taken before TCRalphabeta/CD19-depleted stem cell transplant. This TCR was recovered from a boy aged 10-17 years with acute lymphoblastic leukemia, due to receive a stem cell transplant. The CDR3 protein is CASSPVYKETQYF. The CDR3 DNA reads TGTGCCAGCAGCCCTGTTTACAAAGAGACCCAGTACTTC. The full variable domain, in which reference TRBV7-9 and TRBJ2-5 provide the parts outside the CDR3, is DTGVSQNPRHKITKRGQNVTFRCDPISEHNRLYWYRQTLGQGPEFLTYFQNEAQLEKSRLLSDRFSAERPKGSFSTLEIQRTEQGDSAMYLCASSPVYKETQYFGPGTRLLVL.